The rows below give T cell receptor beta chains drawn from one sample of a study of T cell responses to AZD1222 COVID-19 vaccine. Generated by immunoSEQ multiplex PCR, the TCRdb table keeps only in-frame clones and is missing some. This table holds roughly 120,000 clones, about nine tenths found once. The starting material was peripheral blood, obtained 28 days after the second AZD1222 dose. The receptors shown here come from an adult who received the AZD1222 COVID-19 vaccine. Both conserved end residues are part of each CDR3. The D gene is left open where the match is weak. Clone size is shown for a subset of rows, as once, few, many or a class of expanded clone.

>TRBV5-5|NA|TRBJ1-1|TRBD1
TGTGCCAGCAGCAAGGGGACAGGTACCTCGAACACTGAAGCTTTCTTT
CASSKGTGTSNTEAFF
>TRBV5-1|NA|TRBJ2-1|TRBD1
TGCGCCAGCAGCCCGGGACAGGGTGGGACAAATGAGCAGTTCTTC
CASSPGQGGTNEQFF
>TRBV27|NA|TRBJ2-2|NA
TGTGCCAGCGCTCGTTTGAGCTCTCCGAACACCGGGGAGCTGTTTTTT
CASARLSSPNTGELFF
>TRBV4-2|NA|TRBJ2-7|NA
TGTGCCAGCAGCAAACCGGGACGGGCCCACGAGCAGTACTTC
CASSKPGRAHEQYF
>TRBV5-1|NA|TRBJ1-1|TRBD1
TGCGCCAGCAGCCGAGACAGGGGCACTGAAGCTTTCTTT
CASSRDRGTEAFF
>TRBV6-5|NA|TRBJ1-5|TRBD1
TGTGCCAGCAGACCCGACAGGGGCAACAATCAGCCCCAGCATTTT
CASRPDRGNNQPQHF
>TRBV19|NA|TRBJ1-1|NA
TGTGCCAGTAGTATCTTGAAGAGCACTGAAGCTTTCTTT
CASSILKSTEAFF
>TRBV15|NA|TRBJ2-1|NA
TGTGCCACCAGCAGAGGGGTTTTATTACAAGATGAGCAGTTCTTC
CATSRGVLLQDEQFF
>TRBV3-1/TRBV3-2|NA|TRBJ1-6|NA
TGTGCCAGCAGCCCACCGCGGGGTATAGGCTCACCCCTCCACTTT
CASSPPRGIGSPLHF
>TRBV28|NA|TRBJ1-6|NA
TGTGCCAGCAGTTTCAGGGTTGTCACCTATAATTCACCCCTCCACTTT
CASSFRVVTYNSPLHF
>TRBV20-1|NA|TRBJ2-3|NA
TGCAGTGCCGGACTAACAGATACGCAGTATTTT
CSAGLTDTQYF
>TRBV4-3|NA|TRBJ2-1|NA
TGCGCCAGCAGCCAAGATCTGAGGACAAGCAGCTCCTACAATGAGCAGTTCTTC
CASSQDLRTSSSYNEQFF
>TRBV9|NA|TRBJ1-1|NA
TGTGCCAGCAGCGTAGCCGTTAGGGGCACTGAAGCTTTCTTT
CASSVAVRGTEAFF
>TRBV18|NA|TRBJ1-4|TRBD1
TGTGCCAGCTCACGTCCCCGGACAGGGGGTGAAAAACTGTTTTTT
CASSRPRTGGEKLFF
>TRBV18|NA|TRBJ2-7|NA
TGTGCCAGCTCACCACCGGTCAGGGGGGACGAGCAGTACTTC
CASSPPVRGDEQYF
>TRBV20-1|NA|TRBJ1-1|NA
TGCAGTGCTAGCCCCTTCCCTGAAGCTTTCTTT
CSASPFPEAFF
>TRBV2|NA|TRBJ1-2|NA
TGTGCCAGCCAAACAGGGTTTACTAACTATGGCTACACCTTC
CASQTGFTNYGYTF
>TRBV7-2|NA|TRBJ2-7|NA
TGTGCCAGCAGCTTACAGGGGAGATACGAGCAGTATTTC
CASSLQGRYEQYF
>TRBV30|few|TRBJ1-2|NA
TGTGCCTGGAGTGTACGCAGAACTAACTATGGCTACACCTTC
CAWSVRRTNYGYTF
>TRBV11-2|NA|TRBJ1-6|NA
TGTGCCAGCAGCTTTCCGGGGAATTCACCCCTCCACTTT
CASSFPGNSPLHF
>TRBV5-1|NA|TRBJ2-3|NA
TGCGCCAGCAGCTTGGTACCGGGGGCGGGCACAGATACGCAGTATTTT
CASSLVPGAGTDTQYF
>TRBV18|NA|TRBJ2-5|NA
TGTGCCAGCTCACCCCAAGAGACCCAGTACTTC
CASSPQETQYF
>TRBV4-3|once|TRBJ1-1|NA
TGCGCCAGCAGCCGTAGTCGGGGGTTGACTGAAGCTTTCTTT
CASSRSRGLTEAFF
>TRBV30|NA|TRBJ1-1|NA
TGTGCCTGGAGTGCCCGTCATCGGGGGCGGCTAGACACTGAAGCTTTCTTT
CAWSARHRGRLDTEAFF
>TRBV19|NA|TRBJ2-2|NA
TGTGCCAGTAGCCACGGAGGCGCGCTAGCGTACACCGGGGAGCTGTTTTTT
CASSHGGALAYTGELFF
>TRBV19|once|TRBJ2-6|NA
TGTGCCAGTAGCGAGGGCGCTGGGGCCAACGTCCTGACTTTC
CASSEGAGANVLTF
>TRBV29-1|NA|TRBJ1-1|TRBD1
TGCGGCTCGGGACAGCGGAACACTGAAGCTTTCTTT
CGSGQRNTEAFF
>TRBV16|NA|TRBJ1-1|NA
TGTGCCAGCAGCCAATCGGCGGGAGGGACGAACACTGAAGCTTTCTTT
CASSQSAGGTNTEAFF
>TRBV5-4|once|TRBJ1-2|NA
TGTGCCAGCAGCTTGCAAGGAGCCTCTATGGGCTACACCTTC
CASSLQGASMGYTF
>TRBV7-7|NA|TRBJ1-5|TRBD1
TGTGCCAGCAGCTTTTTTACAACAGGGGATTATCAGCCCCAGCATTTT
CASSFFTTGDYQPQHF
>TRBV19|NA|TRBJ2-2|TRBD2
TGTGCCAGTAGTATTGCTAGCGGGGGGGCCGGGGAGCTGTTTTTT
CASSIASGGAGELFF
>TRBV11-2|few|TRBJ1-1|TRBD1
TGTGCCAGCAGCTTAGCCGACAGGGGTGGTGAAGCTTTCTTT
CASSLADRGGEAFF
>TRBV7-2|NA|TRBJ2-5|TRBD2
TGTGCCAGCAGCTTAGAACTAGCGGGGAGTGCGGGGACCCAGTACTTC
CASSLELAGSAGTQYF
>TRBV7-9|NA|TRBJ1-6|NA
TGTGCCAGCAGCGTTGGGTTAGGGAATAATTCACCCCTCCACTTT
CASSVGLGNNSPLHF
>TRBV27|NA|TRBJ1-4|TRBD1
TGTGCCAGCAGTTTTAAACAGGGGGCGCCGGCTAATGAAAAACTGTTTTTT
CASSFKQGAPANEKLFF
>TRBV3-1/TRBV3-2|NA|TRBJ1-2|NA
TGTGCCAGCAGCCAAAACAGTAACAGTCAACCCTATGGCTACACCTTC
CASSQNSNSQPYGYTF
>TRBV27|NA|TRBJ1-2|NA
TGTGCCACCCGAGGGGGGCATGGCTACACCTTC
CATRGGHGYTF
>TRBV7-9|few|TRBJ1-1|NA
TGTGCCAGCAGCCTCGGTAGCTACACTGAAGCTTTCTTT
CASSLGSYTEAFF